The present entry profiles one T cell receptor beta chain with its context. This clonotype was counted ten times or more. There is no known antigen for this receptor. The record has no base qualities; no much larger clone is one base away. The sample originates from a study of T cells in Graves' hyperthyroidism and ophthalmopathy (dated by TCRdb to 2018 to 2020). Background on the whole study: Peripheral blood samples were taken at the time of initial diagnosis, prior to any treatment. The paper describes TCR Vbeta CDR3 sequencing of about 140 peripheral blood samples, made up of roughly 45 ophthalmopathy patients, approximately 73 hyperthyroidism patients and about 17 progressor patients. The 95 to 100 discovery patients were divided at random into training and test sets in a 7:3 ratio. After blood sampling, hyperthyroidism patients were treated with methimazole at a starting dose of 30 mg daily, and ophthalmopathy patients were treated with high-dose intravenous methylprednisolone. An independent validation cohort of some 18 hyperthyroidism patients and about 15 patients who later progressed to ophthalmopathy tested prospective prediction of ophthalmopathy. In several Graves' hyperthyroidism patients, the study also compared T-cell repertoires from thyroid tissue with T-cell repertoires from blood. A discovery cohort of around 100 patients, roughly 43 with Graves' ophthalmopathy and about 58 with stable Graves' hyperthyroidism, was used to find distinguishing TCR V-J signatures.

Summary of the overall study and its limitations: In cross-validation, a model built on a 13 V-J signature told ophthalmopathy apart from stable hyperthyroidism with 85% to 90% sensitivity and roughly 83% specificity, and in testing the same model reached 80%/75%. Sample size was not statistically predetermined, and investigators were not blinded to group allocation. During validation, the model predicted progression to ophthalmopathy a median of approximately 6.5 months ahead of onset, with almost 71% sensitivity and almost 75% specificity. Most expanded thyroid clonotypes (frequency above 0.001) were also found in blood, which suggests that blood repertoires may mirror thyroid immune responses.

Trimming costs V 3 bases and J 5 bases, and their ends lie 13 bases apart. According to the germline V gene, CDR1 reads SNHLY and CDR2 reads FYNNEI. The CDR3, from cysteine to phenylalanine, totals 15 residues. Here the CDR3 DNA is all that survives: 45 bases in frame from base 1. The TCR beta CDR3 regions were amplified from the RNA transcripts. The TCR CDR3 was subjected to a first round of RT-PCR using the HTBI primer set and the Qiagen OneStep RT-PCR kit. Libraries were constructed in a second round of multiplex PCR, after which size selection and purification were performed. Libraries were sequenced paired-end with 100 bp reads on an Illumina HiSeq2000. Per the authors' processing: Raw data were processed with SOAPnuke, discarding reads with adapters, uncalled bases, mean Phred below 15, or no exact constant-primer or identifier match. High-quality paired reads were merged with COPE v1.2.5, and unique nucleotide sequences were defined as clonotypes. MiTCR v1.1 was used to align clonotypes to the IMGT TRBV, TRBD and TRBJ reference segments. Only V-J combinations with frequency above 0.0001, covering approximately 99% of repertoires, were analysed. A TCS score was defined as the ratio of F50 (clonal expansion) to E x V (chaos), with BLOSUM62-based TCRdist applied between CDR3 peptides within each V-J. Welch's t-statistics and random forest reduced several hundred V-J features to about 12, which were used in a naive Bayes classifier (R e1071). TCRdb reran the public reads through fastp at Q25 and MiXCR, keeping productive beta chains. Each entry merges the rows of one CDR3 protein and shows their most common DNA and genes. These V and J calls derive from TCRdb rather than the authors' analysis. The sample table records under 350,000 distinct CDR3 sequences; 25% of these occur just once. Clones ranked in the top ten supply over 25% of the sample.

Hyperthyroidism patients were newly diagnosed, had a disease duration of under 2 months, and were aged 18 to 65 years. Patients with uncontrolled infections, other autoimmune diseases, pregnancy or lactation were excluded. Diagnoses were based on clinical symptoms, serum thyroxine and TRAb, thyroid ultrasound and orbital computed tomography. Blood from progressor patients was drawn when they were first diagnosed with hyperthyroidism, before any ophthalmopathy symptoms appeared. PBMCs were isolated from about 9 ml of fresh peripheral blood by Ficoll-Paque density gradient centrifugation. Progressor patients were first diagnosed with Graves' hyperthyroidism and then developed ophthalmopathy during follow-up. Total RNA was extracted using Trizol reagent, and RNA quality was assessed on an Agilent 2100 Bioanalyzer.

What was sequenced was blood. The receptor was isolated from a man in his forties with Graves' hyperthyroidism that later progressed to Graves' ophthalmopathy. Here the chain combines TRBV2 and TRBJ2-2, with the D gene uncertain. The nucleotide sequence reads as follows: TGTGCCAGCAGTGAGACTTCGTACCGAACCGGGGAGCTGTTTTTT. This translates into CASSETSYRTGELFF.